This T cell receptor beta chain was found in a study of radiotherapy plus CTLA-4 blockade in lung cancer. Comments on this clone: Its antigen is not known.

Using immunoSEQ multiplex PCR, the repertoire was profiled, and TCRdb retains in-frame clones only, with some absent. This table holds tens of thousands of clones, approximately 78% found once. Whole-study results and caveats: Together with interferon-beta, which increased in serum after radiation, early dynamic changes in blood T cell clones were reportedly the best predictors of response. After radiotherapy and ipilimumab, tumor-derived clones expanded in peripheral blood.

CDR1 and CDR2 (germline): WSHSY, SAAADI. Trimming pared 4 bases from V and 7 bases from J, leaving 10 bases between. The CDR3 extends over 13 amino acids. The receptor comes from a human donor with non-small cell lung cancer who had a complete response to radiotherapy plus ipilimumab. Here the sequenced sample was peripheral blood, taken from a patient treated with radiotherapy plus ipilimumab. This chain joins TRBV10-2 and TRBJ2-2; no reliable D call. The DNA for the CDR3 is TGCGCCAGCAGTGGAGTAGTAATCGGGGAGCTGTTTTTT. Protein: CASSGVVIGELFF.